The 27 T cell receptor beta chains given below trace back to one sample, sequenced in a study of cytomegalovirus exposure and HLA in healthy donors. Amplification used 60 Vbeta primers and 13 Jbeta primers. Assay used: immunoSEQ multiplex PCR; TCRdb lists only in-frame clones, some missing. The sample includes approximately 220,000 clones, over 60% of them seen just once. The sample comprised PBMCs. The receptors come from a male donor in good health and CMV-seronegative.

This chain joins TRBV28 and TRBJ2-2; 7 bases align to TRBD2. Per the germline V gene, CDR1 is MDHEN and CDR2 is SYDVKM. The CDR3 has 15 residues. V dropped 5 bases and J dropped 0; count of bases not matched to a gene: 3. CDR3 bases: TGTGCCAGCAGTGTCGGACTAGCGAACACCGGGGAGCTGTTTTTT. This gives the protein CASSVGLANTGELFF.

CDR3 nucleotides: TGCAGCGTTGATGGGAGGCAAGAGACCCAGTACTTC. Protein: CSVDGRQETQYF. The J gene is TRBJ2-5, the V gene TRBV29-1; D perhaps matches TRBD2 (6 bases). The CDR3 extends over 12 amino acids. V was shortened by 3 bases and J by 2 bases, with 7 bases between the two germline ends. In germline, CDR1 is SQVTM, CDR2 ANQGSEA.

The V and J genes are TRBV27 and TRBJ2-3; 10 nucleotides align to TRBD2. The CDR3 is 16 amino acids. Germline V gene data show CDR1 as MNHEY and CDR2 as SMNVEV (reference sequence). The V segment lost 6 bases and the J segment 2 bases; nucleotides outside the gene matches: 8. The CDR3 is CASRIGGLAVTDTQYF. As DNA, the CDR3 is TGTGCCAGCAGAATCGGTGGACTAGCGGTCACAGATACGCAGTATTTT.

The CDR3 DNA follows: TGTGCCAGCAGTTTATCTGGCGGGAAAAACATTCAGTACTTC. It is translated as CASSLSGGKNIQYF. V usage is TRBV28 and J usage is TRBJ2-4; D perhaps matches TRBD2 (5 bases). This CDR3 is built from 14 residues. The V end lost 1 base, the J end lost 4 bases, and 8 bases lay between the germline ends. Germline CDR1 MDHEN, CDR2 SYDVKM.

This clone came up a few times. V usage is TRBV6-5 and J usage is TRBJ2-6; D is undetermined. The CDR3 sequence is 15 residues long. The germline V gene has CDR1 MNHEY and CDR2 SVGAGI. Trimming removed 4 bases at V and 0 bases at J, with 7 bases between. CDR3 nucleotide sequence: TGTGCCAGCAGTTCCCCGTACTCTGGGGCCAACGTCCTGACTTTC. It encodes CASSSPYSGANVLTF.

The chain uses TRBV5-1 and TRBJ1-1; D ambiguous. V lost 2 bases, J lost 1 base, and 3 bases lay in between. Germline V gives CDR1 SGHRS, CDR2 YFSETQ. The CDR3 has 12 amino acids. CDR3 DNA sequence: TGCGCCAGCAGCTTAGCGAACACTGAAGCTTTCTTT. As protein: CASSLANTEAFF.

This clone has a handful of counts. The chain recombines TRBV9 with TRBJ1-4; D may be TRBD1 (6 bases). The germline gives CDR1 SGDLS, CDR2 YYNGEE. The CDR3 length is 16 residues. V was cut by 4 bases and J by 3 bases, with 16 bases left in between. The DNA for the CDR3 is TGTGCCAGCAGCCCTGTATCCGACAGGCCTAATGAAAAACTGTTTTTT. It yields the protein CASSPVSDRPNEKLFF.

V and J are TRBV6-6 and TRBJ1-2; TRBD1 might be the D (6 bases). This CDR3 has 14 residues. The germline V gene encodes CDR1 MNHNY and CDR2 SVGAGI (reference sequence). V lost 7 bases, J lost 0 bases, and 12 bases lay in between. For the CDR3, the DNA is TGTGCCAGCAAGCGGGACACCACTAACTATGGCTACACCTTC. The encoded protein is CASKRDTTNYGYTF.

This clone was recorded only once. The rearrangement joins TRBV5-1 to TRBJ2-6; 7 positions match TRBD1. CDR3 length: 17 amino acids. From germline, CDR1 is SGHRS and CDR2 YFSETQ. Germline trimming cut 2 bases from V and 2 bases from J; bases unmatched to any gene: 7. The CDR3 region is CASSLVVGGAGANVLTF. The CDR3 DNA reads TGCGCCAGCAGCTTAGTAGTAGGGGGCGCTGGGGCCAACGTCCTGACTTTC. The whole variable domain, filled in from reference TRBV5-1 and TRBJ2-6, reads KAGVTQTPRYLIKTRGQQVTLSCSPISGHRSVSWYQQTPGQGLQFLFEYFSETQRNKGNFPGRFSGRQFSNSRSEMNVSTLELGDSALYLCASSLVVGGAGANVLTFGAGSRLTVL.

This clone has a single count. This rearrangement joins TRBV28 to TRBJ2-7; 10 nucleotides align to TRBD2. The germline V gene has CDR1 MDHEN and CDR2 SYDVKM. The CDR3 is 14 amino acids. The trim removed 5 bases at V and 4 bases at J, leaving 5 bases unmatched. The CDR3 DNA reads as TGTGCCAGCAGTCCCGGGACTAGCGAATACGAGCAGTACTTC. Translated: CASSPGTSEYEQYF.

In this sample, this clone turned up a few times. This sequence joins TRBV15 and TRBJ2-2; D ambiguous. Per germline, CDR1 LNHNV and CDR2 YYDKDF (reference sequence). Trimming pared 5 bases from V and 2 bases from J, leaving 9 bases between. This CDR3 has 14 residues. CDR3 protein: CATSGILNTGELFF. Written as DNA, the CDR3 is TGTGCCACCAGCGGTATACTCAACACCGGGGAGCTGTTTTTT. Filled out from reference TRBV15 and TRBJ2-2, the complete variable domain reads DAMVIQNPRYQVTQFGKPVTLSCSQTLNHNVMYWYQQKSSQAPKLLFHYYDKDFNNEADTPDNFQSRRPNTSFCFLDIRSPGLGDTAMYLCATSGILNTGELFFGEGSRLTVL.

The V gene is TRBV27, the J gene TRBJ1-2; D is unresolved. The CDR3 sequence is 14 residues long. V was clipped by 5 bases and J by 4 bases, with 14 bases between them. The germline CDR1 and CDR2 sequences are MNHEY and SMNVEV (reference sequence). CDR3 region: CASSHKGSLYGYTF. Written as DNA, the CDR3 is TGTGCCAGCAGTCATAAAGGGAGTCTCTATGGCTACACCTTC.

The gene calls are TRBV15 and TRBJ2-7; 8 nucleotides align to TRBD2. V was clipped by 0 bases and J by 0 bases; unmatched bases: 4. In germline, CDR1 is LNHNV, CDR2 YYDKDF (reference sequence). This CDR3 region has 16 residues. The DNA of the CDR3 is TGTGCCACCAGCAGAGATCGGCTAGCGGGCTCCTACGAGCAGTACTTC. Its protein product is CATSRDRLAGSYEQYF.

The chain recombines TRBV28 with TRBJ1-1; 8 bases align to TRBD1. CDR1 is MDHEN and CDR2 is SYDVKM in the germline V gene. J lost 2 bases, V lost 7 bases, and 6 bases had no gene match. The CDR3 is 14 residues long. The CDR3 DNA reads TGTGCCAGCAAGTACAGGGGGGACAACACTGAAGCTTTCTTT. It translates to CASKYRGDNTEAFF.

This clone was counted only a few times. The chain couples TRBV2 to TRBJ2-2; 8 bases agree with TRBD2. Germline-derived CDR1 and CDR2 are SNHLY and FYNNEI. The CDR3 is 14 residues long. V shed 6 bases, J shed 10 bases, and the junction held 10 bases outside the gene matches. As DNA, the CDR3 is TGTGCCAGCAGCCCGCCGGGACTAGTAAAGGAGCTGTTTTTT. Translating it yields CASSPPGLVKELFF.

The J gene is TRBJ2-1, the V gene TRBV19; a possible D gene is TRBD2 (6 bases). There are 13 residues in the CDR3. Trimming took 7 bases from V and 4 from J, leaving 11 bases between them. Germline CDR1 and CDR2: LNHDA and SQIVND (reference sequence). The CDR3 DNA is TGTGCCAGTACCCGGGGGACGTACAATGAGCAGTTCTTC. Amino acids: CASTRGTYNEQFF.

The rearrangement links TRBV10-2 to TRBJ2-7, with 8 bases identical to TRBD2. Germline CDR1 is WSHSY and CDR2 is SAAADI. Unmatched junction bases numbered 11, after V lost 10 bases and J lost 3 bases. This CDR3 is 14 amino acids long. CDR3: CATQSQREIYEQYF. The CDR3, as DNA: TGCGCCACCCAATCCCAGCGGGAGATCTACGAGCAGTACTTC.

This rearrangement joins TRBV5-1 to TRBJ2-5; 8 bases align to TRBD1. V lost 0 bases, J lost 4 bases, and 5 bases stayed unmatched. There are 15 residues in the CDR3. From germline, CDR1 is SGHRS and CDR2 YFSETQ. The CDR3 sequence: CASSLGAQGGETQYF. The CDR3 DNA reads TGCGCCAGCAGCTTGGGGGCACAGGGGGGAGAGACCCAGTACTTC.

V usage is TRBV27 and J usage is TRBJ2-2, with TRBD1 identical over 8 bases. The CDR3 totals 15 residues. V lost 6 bases to trimming and J lost 6 bases; unmatched junction nucleotides: 9. Germline V gene lookup returns CDR1 MNHEY and CDR2 SMNVEV (reference sequence). DNA for the CDR3: TGTGCCAGCAGCCGACAGGGGTGGGGTGCCGGGGAGCTGTTTTTT. Amino acid sequence: CASSRQGWGAGELFF.

V is TRBV28 and J is TRBJ2-2; a possible D gene is TRBD2 (6 bases). The CDR3 runs 17 residues. The ends were cut back, 3 bases at V and 0 bases at J, with 14 bases in the middle. Germline CDR1 and CDR2: MDHEN and SYDVKM. CDR3 in amino acids: CASSFSTGLANTGELFF. In nucleotides, the CDR3 is TGTGCCAGCAGTTTTTCTACGGGACTGGCGAACACCGGGGAGCTGTTTTTT.

The V and J genes are TRBV21-1 and TRBJ2-4; whether TRBD1, the table's D call, matches the DNA was not checked. TRBV21-1 has pseudogene status. CDR3 length: 18 residues. CDR3 bases: TGTGCCAGCAGTAGCCCCCCCCCGGGACAGGGATGGGAAAACATTCAGTACTTC. Residues: CASSSPPPGQGWENIQYF.

V usage is TRBV7-2 and J usage is TRBJ2-3, with 7 bases that match TRBD1. The CDR3 is made up of 14 amino acids. The V and J ends lost 5 bases and 1 base, in that order; junction bases with no gene match: 3. Looked up from germline, CDR1 is SGHTA and CDR2 is FQGNSA. Written as DNA, the CDR3 is TGTGCCAGCAGCCGAACAGGGGGCACAGATACGCAGTATTTT. This codes for CASSRTGGTDTQYF. The full variable domain, rest sourced from reference TRBV7-2 and TRBJ2-3, is GAGVSQSPSNKVTEKGKDVELRCDPISGHTALYWYRQSLGQGLEFLIYFQGNSAPDKSGLPSDRFSAERTGGSVSTLTIQRTQQEDSAVYLCASSRTGGTDTQYFGPGTRLTVL.

This chain uses TRBV9 with TRBJ1-1; a weak D match, TRBD1 (5 bases). The CDR3 sequence is 14 residues long. V was shortened by 0 bases and J by 4 bases, with 10 bases between the two germline ends. CDR1 and CDR2 from the germline V gene are SGDLS and YYNGEE. DNA of the CDR3: TGTGCCAGCAGCGTAGGACGTGGGGCCACTGAAGCTTTCTTT. Protein sequence: CASSVGRGATEAFF.

The chain's CDR3 is CASRTLRGYSNQPQHF. CDR3 coding DNA: TGTGCCAGTAGGACGCTGAGGGGGTATAGCAATCAGCCCCAGCATTTT. The chain couples TRBV19 to TRBJ1-5; weak D call: TRBD1 (6 bases). The CDR3 length is 16 residues. Trimming took off 6 bases at V and 0 bases at J, with 15 bases between the two ends. CDR1 LNHDA and CDR2 SQIVND come from the germline V gene (reference sequence).

The J gene is TRBJ2-7, the V gene TRBV29-1; tentative D call: TRBD2 (5 bases). V gave up 4 bases and J gave up 2 bases, with 9 bases separating them. CDR1 and CDR2 from the germline V gene are SQVTM and ANQGSEA. The CDR3 spans 12 residues. The CDR3 protein is CSVGAVTYEQYF. CDR3 bases: TGCAGCGTTGGAGCGGTTACCTACGAGCAGTACTTC.

The chain has TRBV28 and TRBJ2-7; 8 nucleotides agree with TRBD1. CDR3 length: 12 residues. The germline V gene has CDR1 MDHEN and CDR2 SYDVKM. V trimming: 7 bases; J trimming: 5 bases; junction bases outside the gene matches: 4. CDR3 in amino acids: CASKEQGDEQYF. CDR3 coding DNA: TGTGCCAGCAAAGAACAGGGGGACGAGCAGTACTTC.

The chain carries TRBV9 and TRBJ2-3, with TRBD2 matching 8 bases. The CDR3 covers 15 residues. Germline lookup yields CDR1 SGDLS and CDR2 YYNGEE. Trimming took 4 bases from V and 5 from J; bases not matched to a gene: 9. The CDR3 reads CASSPGLGGLDTQYF. CDR3 nucleotide sequence: TGTGCCAGCAGCCCGGGACTAGGGGGTCTAGATACGCAGTATTTT.